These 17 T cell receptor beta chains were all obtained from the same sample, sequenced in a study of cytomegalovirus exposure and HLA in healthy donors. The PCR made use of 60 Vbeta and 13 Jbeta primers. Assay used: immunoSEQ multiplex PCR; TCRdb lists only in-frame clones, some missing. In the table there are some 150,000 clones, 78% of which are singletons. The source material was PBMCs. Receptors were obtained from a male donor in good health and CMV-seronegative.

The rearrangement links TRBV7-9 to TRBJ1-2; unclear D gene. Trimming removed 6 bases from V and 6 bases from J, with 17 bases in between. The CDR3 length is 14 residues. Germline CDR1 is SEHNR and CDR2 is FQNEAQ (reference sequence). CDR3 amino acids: CASRRENLLDGYTF. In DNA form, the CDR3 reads TGTGCCAGCAGGAGAGAGAACCTCCTCGATGGCTACACCTTC.

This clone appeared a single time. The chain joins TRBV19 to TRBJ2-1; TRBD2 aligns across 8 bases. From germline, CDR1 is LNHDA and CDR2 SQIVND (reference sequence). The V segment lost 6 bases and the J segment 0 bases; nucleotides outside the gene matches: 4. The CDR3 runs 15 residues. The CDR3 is CASSHLAGSYNEQFF. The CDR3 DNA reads TGTGCCAGTAGCCATCTAGCGGGCTCCTACAATGAGCAGTTCTTC.

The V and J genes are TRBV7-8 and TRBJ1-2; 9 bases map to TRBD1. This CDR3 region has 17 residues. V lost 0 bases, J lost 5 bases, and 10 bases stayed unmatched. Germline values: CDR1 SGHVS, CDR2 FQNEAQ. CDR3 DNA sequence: TGTGCCAGCAGCTTAGCAAGGGGCACAGGGGGCTTGTATGGCTACACCTTC. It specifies CASSLARGTGGLYGYTF.

The CDR3 sequence is CASITTTGGETQYF. Written as DNA, the CDR3 is TGCGCCAGCATTACAACCACAGGGGGAGAGACCCAGTACTTC. This chain connects TRBV10-2 to TRBJ2-5; 8 bases align to TRBD1. CDR1 is WSHSY and CDR2 is SAAADI in the germline V gene. V shed 7 bases and J 4 bases; nucleotides not matched to a gene: 8. The CDR3 extends over 14 amino acids.

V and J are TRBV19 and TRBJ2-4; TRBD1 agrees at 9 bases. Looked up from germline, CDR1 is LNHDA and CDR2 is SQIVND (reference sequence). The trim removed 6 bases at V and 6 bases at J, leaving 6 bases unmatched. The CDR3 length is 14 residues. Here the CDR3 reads CASSLGDRVNIQYF. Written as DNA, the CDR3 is TGTGCCAGTAGCCTTGGGGACAGGGTAAACATTCAGTACTTC.

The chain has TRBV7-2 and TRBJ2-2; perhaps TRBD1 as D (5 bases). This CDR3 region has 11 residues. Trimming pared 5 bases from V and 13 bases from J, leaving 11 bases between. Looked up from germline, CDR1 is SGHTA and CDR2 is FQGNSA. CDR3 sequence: CASSPQGALFF. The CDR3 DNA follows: TGTGCCAGCAGCCCTCAGGGCGCGCTGTTTTTT.

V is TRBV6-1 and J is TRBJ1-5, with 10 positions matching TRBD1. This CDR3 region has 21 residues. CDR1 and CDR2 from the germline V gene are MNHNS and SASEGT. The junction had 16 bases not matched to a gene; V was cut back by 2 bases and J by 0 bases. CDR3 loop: CASSERWFGTGATGSNQPQHF. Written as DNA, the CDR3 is TGTGCCAGCAGTGAACGTTGGTTCGGGACAGGGGCTACAGGTAGCAATCAGCCCCAGCATTTT.

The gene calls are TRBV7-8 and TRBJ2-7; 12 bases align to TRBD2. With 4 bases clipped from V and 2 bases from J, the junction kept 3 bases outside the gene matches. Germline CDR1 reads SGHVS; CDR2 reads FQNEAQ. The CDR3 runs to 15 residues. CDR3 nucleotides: TGTGCCAGCAGCTGGTCTAGCGGGAGGGCCTACGAGCAGTACTTC. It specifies CASSWSSGRAYEQYF.

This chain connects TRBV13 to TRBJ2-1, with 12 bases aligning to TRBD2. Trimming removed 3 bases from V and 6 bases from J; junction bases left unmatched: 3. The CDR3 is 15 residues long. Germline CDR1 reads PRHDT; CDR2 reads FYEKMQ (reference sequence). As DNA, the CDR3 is TGTGCCAGCAGCTTTCCTAGCGGGAGGGCCAATGAGCAGTTCTTC. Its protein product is CASSFPSGRANEQFF. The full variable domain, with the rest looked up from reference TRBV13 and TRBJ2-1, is AAGVIQSPRHLIKEKRETATLKCYPIPRHDTVYWYQQGPGQDPQFLISFYEKMQSDKGSIPDRFSAQQFSDYHSELNMSSLELGDSALYFCASSFPSGRANEQFFGPGTRLTVL.

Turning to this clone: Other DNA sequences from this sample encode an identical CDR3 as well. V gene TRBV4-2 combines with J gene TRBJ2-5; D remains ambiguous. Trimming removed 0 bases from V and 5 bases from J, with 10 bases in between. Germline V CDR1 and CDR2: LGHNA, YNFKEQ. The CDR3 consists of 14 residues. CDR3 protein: CASSQDSARETQYF. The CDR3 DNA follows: TGTGCCAGCAGCCAAGATTCTGCTAGGGAGACCCAGTACTTC.

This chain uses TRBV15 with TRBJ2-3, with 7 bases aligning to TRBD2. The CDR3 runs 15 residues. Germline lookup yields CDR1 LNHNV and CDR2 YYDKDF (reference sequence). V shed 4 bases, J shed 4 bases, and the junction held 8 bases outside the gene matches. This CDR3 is CATSNGGSLSDTQYF. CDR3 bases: TGTGCCACCAGCAACGGCGGGAGTCTCTCAGATACGCAGTATTTT.

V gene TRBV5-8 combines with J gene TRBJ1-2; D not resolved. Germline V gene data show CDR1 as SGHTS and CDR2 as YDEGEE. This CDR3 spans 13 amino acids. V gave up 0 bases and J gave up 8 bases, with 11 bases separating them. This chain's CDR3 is CASSLEAAAGYTF. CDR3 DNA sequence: TGTGCCAGCAGCTTGGAGGCGGCCGCAGGCTACACCTTC.

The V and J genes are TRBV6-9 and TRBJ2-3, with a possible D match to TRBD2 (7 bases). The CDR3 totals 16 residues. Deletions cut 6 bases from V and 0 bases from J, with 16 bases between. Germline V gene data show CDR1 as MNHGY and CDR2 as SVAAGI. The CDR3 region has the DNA TGTGCCAGCAGCTGGAGGGAGGGGGAAAGCACAGATACGCAGTATTTT. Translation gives CASSWREGESTDTQYF.

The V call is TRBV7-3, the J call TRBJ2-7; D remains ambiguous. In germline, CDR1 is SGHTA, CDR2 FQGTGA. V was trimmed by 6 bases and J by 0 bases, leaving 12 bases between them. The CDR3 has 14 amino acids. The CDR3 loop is CASSSDLDSYEQYF. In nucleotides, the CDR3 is TGTGCCAGCAGTTCCGACTTGGACTCCTACGAGCAGTACTTC.

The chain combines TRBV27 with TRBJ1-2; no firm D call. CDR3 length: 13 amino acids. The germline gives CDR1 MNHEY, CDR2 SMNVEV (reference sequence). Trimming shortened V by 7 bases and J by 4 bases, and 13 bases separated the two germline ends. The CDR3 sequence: CASKNRGAYGYTF. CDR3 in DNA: TGTGCCAGCAAGAACCGGGGAGCCTATGGCTACACCTTC.

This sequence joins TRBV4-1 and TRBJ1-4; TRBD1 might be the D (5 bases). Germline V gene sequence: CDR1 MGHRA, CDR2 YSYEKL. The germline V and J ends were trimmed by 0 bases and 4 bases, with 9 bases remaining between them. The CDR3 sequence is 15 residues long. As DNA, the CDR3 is TGCGCCAGCAGCCAAGAGACAGACAGTAATGAAAAACTGTTTTTT. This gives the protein CASSQETDSNEKLFF.

The CDR3 coding sequence is TGTGCCAGCAGCGTGCAGACAGGGGGCGAGTGGGGCCCCTTGAACACTGAAGCTTTCTTT. Protein product: CASSVQTGGEWGPLNTEAFF. The chain joins TRBV9 to TRBJ1-1; 10 bases are shared with TRBD1. The CDR3 extends over 20 amino acids. Germline loops: CDR1 SGDLS, CDR2 YYNGEE. J gave up 0 bases and V 2 bases, and 16 bases lay outside the gene matches.